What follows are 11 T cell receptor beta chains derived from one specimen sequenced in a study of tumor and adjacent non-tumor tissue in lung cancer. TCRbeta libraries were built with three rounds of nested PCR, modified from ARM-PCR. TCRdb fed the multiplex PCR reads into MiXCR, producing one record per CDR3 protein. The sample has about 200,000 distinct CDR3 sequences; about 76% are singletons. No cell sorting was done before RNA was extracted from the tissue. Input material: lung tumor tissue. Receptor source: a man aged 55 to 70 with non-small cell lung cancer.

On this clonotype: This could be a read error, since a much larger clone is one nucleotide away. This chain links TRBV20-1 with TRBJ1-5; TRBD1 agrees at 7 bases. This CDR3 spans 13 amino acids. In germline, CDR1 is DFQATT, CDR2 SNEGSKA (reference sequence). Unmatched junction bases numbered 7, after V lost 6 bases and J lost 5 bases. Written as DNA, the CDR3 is TGCAGTGCAGCCCCAGGGGGGGATCAGCCCCAGCATTTT. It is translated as CSAAPGGDQPQHF.

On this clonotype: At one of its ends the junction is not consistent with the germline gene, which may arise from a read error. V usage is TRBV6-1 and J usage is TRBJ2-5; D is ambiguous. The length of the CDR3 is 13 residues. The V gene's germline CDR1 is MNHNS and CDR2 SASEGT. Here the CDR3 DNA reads TGTGCCATCAGTGAAAGCAGGTTCGAGACCCAGTACTTC. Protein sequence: CAISESRFETQYF.

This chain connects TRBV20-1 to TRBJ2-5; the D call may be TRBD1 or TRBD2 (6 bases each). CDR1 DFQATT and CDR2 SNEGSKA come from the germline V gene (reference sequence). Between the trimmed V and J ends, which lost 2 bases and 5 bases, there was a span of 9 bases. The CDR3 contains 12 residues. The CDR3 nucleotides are TGCAGTGCTAGATCGGGGGCGGAGACCCAGTACTTC. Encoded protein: CSARSGAETQYF.

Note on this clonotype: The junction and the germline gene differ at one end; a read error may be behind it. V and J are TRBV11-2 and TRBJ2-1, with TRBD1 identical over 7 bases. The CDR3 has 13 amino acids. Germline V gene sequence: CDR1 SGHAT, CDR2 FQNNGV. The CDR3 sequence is CASRVGQNNGQFF. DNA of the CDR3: TGTGCCAGCAGGGTGGGACAGAATAATGGGCAGTTCTTC. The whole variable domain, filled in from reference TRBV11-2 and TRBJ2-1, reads EAGVAQSPRYKIIEKRQSVAFWCNPISGHATLYWYQQILGQGPKLLIQFQNNGVVDDSQLPKDRFSAERLKGVDSTLKIQPAKLEDSAVYLCASRVGQNNGQFFGPGTRLTVL.

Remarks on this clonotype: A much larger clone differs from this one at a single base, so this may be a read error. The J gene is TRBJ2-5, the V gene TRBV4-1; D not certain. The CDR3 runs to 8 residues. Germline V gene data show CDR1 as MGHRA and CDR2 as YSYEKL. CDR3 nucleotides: TGCGCCAGCAGCTTCATCCACTTC. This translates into CASSFIHF.

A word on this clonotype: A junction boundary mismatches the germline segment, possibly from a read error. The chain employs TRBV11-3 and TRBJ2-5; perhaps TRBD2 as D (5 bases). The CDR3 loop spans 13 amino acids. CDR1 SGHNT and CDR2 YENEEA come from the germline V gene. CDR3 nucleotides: TGTGCCAGCGGCTTTGGTGTGGGAGAGGCCCAGTACTTC. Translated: CASGFGVGEAQYF.

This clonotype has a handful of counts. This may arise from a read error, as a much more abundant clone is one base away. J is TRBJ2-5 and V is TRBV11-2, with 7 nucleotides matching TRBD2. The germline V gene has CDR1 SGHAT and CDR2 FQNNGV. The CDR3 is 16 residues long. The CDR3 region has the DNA TGTACCAGCAGCCCGACTCTAAACCGGGGGGATGAGACCCAGTACTTC. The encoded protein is CTSSPTLNRGDETQYF.

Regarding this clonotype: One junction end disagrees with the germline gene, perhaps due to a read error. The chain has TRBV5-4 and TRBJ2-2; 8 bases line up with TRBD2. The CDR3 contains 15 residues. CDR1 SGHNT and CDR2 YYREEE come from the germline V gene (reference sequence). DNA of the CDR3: TGTGCCAGCAGCTCCGGCGGGGGGCCGGACGGGGAGGTGTTTTTT. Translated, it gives CASSSGGGPDGEVFF.

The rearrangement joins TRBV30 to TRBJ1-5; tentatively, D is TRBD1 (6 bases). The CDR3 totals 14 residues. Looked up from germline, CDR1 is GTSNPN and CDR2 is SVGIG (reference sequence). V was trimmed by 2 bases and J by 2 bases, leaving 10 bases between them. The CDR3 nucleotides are TGTGCCTGGAGTCATAAGGGGGGCAATCAGCCCCAGCATTTT. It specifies CAWSHKGGNQPQHF. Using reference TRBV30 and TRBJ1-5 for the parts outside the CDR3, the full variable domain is SQTIHQWPATLVQPVGSPLSLECTVEGTSNPNLYWYRQAAGRGLQLLFYSVGIGQISSEVPQNLSASRPQDRQFILSSKKLLLSDSGFYLCAWSHKGGNQPQHFGDGTRLSIL.

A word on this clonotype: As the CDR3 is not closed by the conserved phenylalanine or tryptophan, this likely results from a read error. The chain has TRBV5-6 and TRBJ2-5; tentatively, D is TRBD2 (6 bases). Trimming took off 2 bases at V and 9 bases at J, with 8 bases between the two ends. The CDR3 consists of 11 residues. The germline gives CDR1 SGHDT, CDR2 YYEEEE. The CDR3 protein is CASSFGEAQYI. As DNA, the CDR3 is TGTGCCAGCAGCTTCGGGGAGGCCCAGTACATC.

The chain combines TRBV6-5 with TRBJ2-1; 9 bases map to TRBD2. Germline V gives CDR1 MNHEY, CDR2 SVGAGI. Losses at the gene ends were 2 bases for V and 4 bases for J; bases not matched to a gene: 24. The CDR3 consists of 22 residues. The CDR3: CASSYPPTDRRHSGSFYNEQFF. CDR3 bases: TGTGCCAGCAGTTACCCCCCCACGGACAGACGCCATAGCGGGAGCTTTTACAATGAGCAGTTCTTC.